The 26 T cell receptor beta chains presented below share a single source sample, sequenced in a study of regulatory T cells in long-lasting Graves disease. Time point defined: persistent/refractory GD, antithyroid drugs over 5 years with positive TRAb. PBMCs were the source of the RNA used for TCR sequencing. Arm-PCR with iRepertoire HTBI primers amplified the CDR3 regions for these TCR beta libraries. MiXCR, run by TCRdb on the multiplex PCR reads, gives a single entry per CDR3 protein. The data hold around 400,000 distinct CDR3 sequences, with less than 30% observed a single time. The sequencing here drew on peripheral blood mononuclear cells (PBMCs), taken when the disease was refractory, from a patient treated with antithyroid drugs. These receptors all stem from a woman aged 40 to 55 with Graves disease.

In regard to this clonotype: This sequence may be a read error, since a much larger clone differs from it by one base. The chain is built from TRBV25-1 and TRBJ1-2; no firm D call. The V gene's germline CDR1 is MGHDK and CDR2 SYGVNS. This CDR3 comprises 13 residues. CDR3 sequence reads: CASSKYSGRGYTF. DNA of the CDR3: TGTGCCAGCAGTAAATATTCCGGACGTGGCTACACCTTC.

This clonotype has more than one count but fewer than ten. V and J are TRBV3-1 and TRBJ1-1; possible D gene TRBD1, 5 bases. Germline-derived CDR1 and CDR2 are LGHDT and YNNKEL (reference sequence). This CDR3 contains 13 residues. The V and J ends lost 0 bases and 9 bases respectively, with 11 bases between them. CDR3 sequence reads: CASSQDAGIKAFF. The CDR3 coding sequence is TGTGCCAGCAGCCAAGATGCAGGGATTAAAGCTTTCTTT. Complete variable domain (other parts from reference TRBV3-1 and TRBJ1-1): DTAVSQTPKYLVTQMGNDKSIKCEQNLGHDTMYWYKQDSKKFLKIMFSYNNKELIINETVPNRFSPKSPDKAHLNLHINSLELGDSAVYFCASSQDAGIKAFFGQGTRLTVV.

This clonotype came up many times. The rearrangement joins TRBV28 to TRBJ2-7, with D possibly TRBD1 on 6 matching bases. From germline, CDR1 is MDHEN and CDR2 SYDVKM. The CDR3 loop spans 13 amino acids. V lost 5 bases and J 2 bases, leaving 10 bases between the germline ends. CDR3 DNA sequence: TGTGCCAGCAGTCGGACAGCAACCTACGAGCAGTACTTC. It encodes CASSRTATYEQYF.

The chain combines TRBV20-1 with TRBJ2-7; D unclear. The CDR3 sequence is 13 residues long. V dropped 5 bases and J dropped 0 bases, with 11 bases sitting between them. Germline values: CDR1 DFQATT, CDR2 SNEGSKA (reference sequence). The CDR3: CSAFTESSYEQYF. DNA of the CDR3: TGCAGTGCTTTCACAGAAAGCTCCTACGAGCAGTACTTC.

This clonotype was found a few times. V gene TRBV19 combines with J gene TRBJ2-2; D perhaps matches TRBD1 (5 bases). V dropped 3 bases and J dropped 4 bases, with 9 bases sitting between them. The CDR3 has 14 residues. Germline V CDR1 and CDR2: LNHDA, SQIVND (reference sequence). CDR3 residues: CASSIRALTGELFF. The CDR3 DNA follows: TGTGCCAGTAGTATCAGGGCCCTCACCGGGGAGCTGTTTTTT.

This clonotype was seen ten or more times. V is TRBV6-5 and J is TRBJ2-5; the match to TRBD1 covers 8 bases. Losses at the gene ends were 2 bases for V and 5 bases for J; bases not matched to a gene: 4. The CDR3 length is 14 residues. Germline loops: CDR1 MNHEY, CDR2 SVGAGI. CDR3 sequence (DNA): TGTGCCAGCAGTTACAACAGGGGGTACGAGACCCAGTACTTC. Protein product: CASSYNRGYETQYF.

V is TRBV6-5 and J is TRBJ2-7, with 8 bases aligning to TRBD2. CDR1 is MNHEY, CDR2 SVGAGI, per germline. V was pared by 0 bases and J by 6 bases, with 13 bases of the junction left unmatched. This CDR3 contains 17 residues. The CDR3 is CASSYSIVRTSLSEQYF. The CDR3 coding sequence is TGTGCCAGCAGTTACTCTATCGTCCGGACTAGCCTCTCCGAGCAGTACTTC.

This clonotype was seen a single time. A much more abundant neighbour one base away suggests this may be a read error. CDR3 sequence (DNA): TGTGCCTGCAGTTCCCGACAGGGCTGGGCCTACGAGCAGTACTTC. Translating gives CACSSRQGWAYEQYF. V and J are TRBV28 and TRBJ2-5; 7 bases align to TRBD1. Judging by the DNA end, TRBJ2-7 fits better; the J call may be wrong. Per the germline V gene, CDR1 is MDHEN and CDR2 is SYDVKM. The CDR3 is 15 residues long.

This chain uses TRBV3-1 with TRBJ2-7, with a tentative D call TRBD2 (7 bases). CDR3 length: 14 residues. Germline V CDR1 and CDR2: LGHDT, YNNKEL (reference sequence). The V end lost 2 bases, the J end lost 3 bases, and 11 bases lay between the germline ends. The CDR3 DNA sequence: TGTGCCAGCAGCCAAACGGGGGGCCGCTACGAGCAGTACTTC. Its protein product is CASSQTGGRYEQYF.

This clonotype was found many times. The rearrangement joins TRBV7-8 to TRBJ1-2; the D is unclear. Trimming left V 5 bases short and J 8 bases short, with 18 bases between. Germline V lookup: CDR1 SGHVS, CDR2 FQNEAQ. The CDR3 length is 14 residues. CDR3 amino acids: CASSKERVVRGYTF. The CDR3, as DNA: TGTGCCAGCAGCAAAGAACGGGTAGTTCGGGGCTACACCTTC.

This clonotype was seen at least ten times. The rearrangement joins TRBV28 to TRBJ1-1; possible D gene TRBD1, 6 bases. From germline, CDR1 is MDHEN and CDR2 SYDVKM. V dropped 5 bases and J dropped 2 bases, with 12 bases sitting between them. CDR3 length: 14 amino acids. This chain's CDR3 is CASSPPGTNTEAFF. The DNA for the CDR3 is TGTGCCAGCAGTCCGCCCGGGACAAACACTGAAGCTTTCTTT. The whole variable domain, remainder taken from reference TRBV28 and TRBJ1-1, is DVKVTQSSRYLVKRTGEKVFLECVQDMDHENMFWYRQDPGLGLRLIYFSYDVKMKEKGDIPEGYSVSREKKERFSLILESASTNQTSMYLCASSPPGTNTEAFFGQGTRLTVV.

This clonotype was detected ten times or more. The V call is TRBV12-3 or TRBV12-4, the J call TRBJ1-5, with D possibly matching TRBD1 (6 bases). V was cut by 5 bases and J by 6 bases, with 20 bases left in between. The CDR3 has 16 residues. CDR3 sequence reads: CASSPFYFRGSQPQHF. The CDR3 DNA follows: TGTGCCAGCAGTCCCTTTTATTTCAGGGGCAGTCAGCCCCAGCATTTT.

The V gene is TRBV5-1, the J gene TRBJ2-7, with 13 bases matching TRBD2. Germline V gene sequence: CDR1 SGHRS, CDR2 YFSETQ. J lost 0 bases, V lost 2 bases, and 8 bases had no gene match. The CDR3 has 18 residues. The CDR3 spells CASSLGTSGTGSSYEQYF. In nucleotides, the CDR3 is TGCGCCAGCAGCTTAGGGACTAGCGGGACCGGTAGCTCCTACGAGCAGTACTTC.

This clonotype came up many times. The V gene is TRBV28, the J gene TRBJ2-7; D is perhaps TRBD2 (6 bases). Per the germline V gene, CDR1 is MDHEN and CDR2 is SYDVKM. This CDR3 has 14 amino acids. Trimming took 2 bases from V and 2 from J, leaving 10 bases between them. This CDR3 reads CASSLRDFTYEQYF. CDR3 nucleotide sequence: TGTGCCAGCAGTTTAAGGGACTTTACCTACGAGCAGTACTTC.

This chain joins TRBV4-1 and TRBJ2-7, with 7 bases aligning to TRBD1. CDR1 and CDR2 from the germline V gene are MGHRA and YSYEKL. The CDR3 runs to 14 residues. V was clipped by 1 base and J by 6 bases; unmatched bases: 6. CDR3 sequence: CASSQGPQGFEQYF. In DNA, the CDR3 is TGCGCCAGCAGCCAAGGTCCACAGGGGTTCGAGCAGTACTTC.

The sample holds many counts of this clonotype. V and J are TRBV20-1 and TRBJ2-6; D call uncertain. CDR3 size: 14 residues. Germline V gene sequence: CDR1 DFQATT, CDR2 SNEGSKA (reference sequence). Trimming left V 6 bases short and J 1 base short, with 10 bases between. The DNA of the CDR3 is TGCAGTGCGAAGACACCATCTGGGGCCAACGTCCTGACTTTC. Protein sequence: CSAKTPSGANVLTF.

This chain connects TRBV3-1 to TRBJ1-1; TRBD1 matches 9 bases. Germline CDR1 LGHDT, CDR2 YNNKEL (reference sequence). CDR3 length: 17 residues. Trimming took 2 bases from V and 1 from J; bases not matched to a gene: 8. The CDR3 nucleotides are TGTGCCAGCAGCCAAAACCCGGGGACAGGGTGGAACACTGAAGCTTTCTTT. Its translation: CASSQNPGTGWNTEAFF.

CDR3 coding DNA: TGTGCCAGCAGTGAGAACACGTGGGAGACCCAGTACTTC. Its protein is CASSENTWETQYF. This chain connects TRBV2 to TRBJ2-5; D gene uncertain. V was shortened by 3 bases and J by 5 bases, with 10 bases between the two germline ends. In germline, CDR1 is SNHLY, CDR2 FYNNEI. This CDR3 has 13 amino acids.

This clonotype was detected once. The germline gene is not matched at one end of the junction; a read error may be the cause. The rearrangement links TRBV6-1 to TRBJ1-1, with TRBD1 matching 11 bases. Germline-derived CDR1 and CDR2 are MNHNS and SASEGT. This CDR3 region has 16 residues. CDR3 nucleotides: TGTGCCAGCAGACCTGGACAGGGGGCGAGGAACACTGGAGCTTTCTTT. Translated: CASRPGQGARNTGAFF.

This clonotype occurred many times. The chain combines TRBV29-1 with TRBJ1-1; TRBD1 might be the D (6 bases). Germline V CDR1 and CDR2: SQVTM, ANQGSEA. V lost 7 bases to trimming and J lost 10 bases, with 19 bases between them. The CDR3 runs 12 residues. The CDR3 nucleotides read TGCAGCGCGCGGCAGGGGTTAGGAGCAGCTTTCTTT. Translation gives CSARQGLGAAFF.

This clonotype was observed at least ten times. V and J are TRBV11-1 and TRBJ1-1; D gene ambiguous. This CDR3 contains 14 residues. V lost 3 bases and J 1 base, leaving 9 bases between the germline ends. CDR1 is SGHAT, CDR2 FQDESV, per germline (reference sequence). CDR3 region: CASSFGRGNTEAFF. CDR3 sequence (DNA): TGTGCCAGCAGCTTCGGACGGGGGAACACTGAAGCTTTCTTT.

This rearrangement joins TRBV19 to TRBJ2-2; 8 bases are a match to TRBD2. Germline CDR1 and CDR2: LNHDA and SQIVND (reference sequence). Losses at the gene ends were 11 bases for V and 4 bases for J; bases not matched to a gene: 18. The CDR3 runs 17 residues. The CDR3 bases are TGTGCCGCCCGCCCAAGCGGGGGCATTTGGGGCACCGGGGAGCTGTTTTTT. This translates into CAARPSGGIWGTGELFF.

The chain is built from TRBV20-1 and TRBJ1-1; D gene uncertain. Germline CDR1 and CDR2: DFQATT and SNEGSKA (reference sequence). The CDR3 length is 13 residues. The CDR3 is CSPPLQIGTEAFF. The CDR3 bases are TGCAGCCCCCCGCTGCAAATTGGCACTGAAGCTTTCTTT.

The chain has TRBV11-2 and TRBJ2-1, with D hard to call. In germline, CDR1 is SGHAT, CDR2 FQNNGV. This CDR3 has 11 residues. The V gene lost 4 bases and the J gene lost 9 bases, with 7 bases spanning the gap. This chain's CDR3 is CASSSLPEQFF. The CDR3 DNA reads TGTGCCAGCAGCTCCCTCCCTGAGCAGTTCTTC.

With respect to this clonotype: With a far larger clone one base away, a read error is the likely cause. V gene TRBV6-2 or TRBV6-3 combines with J gene TRBJ1-1; D not certain. The CDR3 is 13 residues long. Germline assignment: CDR1 MNHEY and CDR2 SVGEGT. The CDR3 DNA reads as TGTGCCAGCAAAAGGAGGACGAACACTGAAGCTCTCTTT. It is translated as CASKRRTNTEALF.

The genes are TRBV16 and TRBJ2-2; D might be TRBD2 (5 bases). The germline V and J ends were trimmed by 4 bases and 0 bases, with 15 bases remaining between them. Germline CDR1 KGHSY, CDR2 FQNENV. The CDR3 is made up of 17 amino acids. Written as DNA, the CDR3 is TGTGCCAGCAGCCTACGGGCGGGCCCCTCGAACACCGGGGAGCTGTTTTTT. It translates to CASSLRAGPSNTGELFF.